This T cell receptor beta chain was found in a study of blood T cell repertoires in COVID-19. Study at large: From the United States, Italy and Spain came samples of acute and convalescent COVID-19. From T cells, B-cell-depleted T cells, or PBMCs came the material, which was cDNA or gDNA.

Authors' data handling: Estimation of nucleated cell counts was performed using reference gene primer amplification. Some clones are missing from TCRdb's copy, which holds only in-frame ones; the method was immunoSEQ multiplex PCR. The V and J calls and clone size are taken from that table; D and trimming were inferred from the DNA. The table includes 44,000 or so clones, roughly 90% detected once. Germline lookup yields CDR1 ENHRY and CDR2 SYGVKD. This CDR3 spans 15 amino acids. J gave up 8 bases and V 7 bases, and 14 bases lay outside the gene matches. The sequencing sample was made of peripheral blood. The gene calls are TRBV10-3 and TRBJ2-1; TRBD1 agrees at 7 bases. The sequence came from a human donor in a cohort sampled during active COVID-19. CDR3 nucleotides: TGTGCCATCATCCCTCCCTGGGACAGTCGCGATGAGCAGTTCTTC. This translates into CAIIPPWDSRDEQFF.